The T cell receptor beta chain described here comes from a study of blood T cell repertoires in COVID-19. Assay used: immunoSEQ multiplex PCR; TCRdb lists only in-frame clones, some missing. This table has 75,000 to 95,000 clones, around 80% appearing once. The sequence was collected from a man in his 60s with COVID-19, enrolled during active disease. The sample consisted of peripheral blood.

The CDR3: CASSQGGDYGYTF. The CDR3 DNA is TGTGCCAGCAGTCAGGGGGGCGACTATGGCTACACCTTC. This chain links TRBV7-8 with TRBJ1-2, with 7 bases matching TRBD1. Germline values: CDR1 SGHVS, CDR2 FQNEAQ. The CDR3 covers 13 residues. The ends lost 6 bases at V and 3 bases at J; junction bases unmatched: 4.